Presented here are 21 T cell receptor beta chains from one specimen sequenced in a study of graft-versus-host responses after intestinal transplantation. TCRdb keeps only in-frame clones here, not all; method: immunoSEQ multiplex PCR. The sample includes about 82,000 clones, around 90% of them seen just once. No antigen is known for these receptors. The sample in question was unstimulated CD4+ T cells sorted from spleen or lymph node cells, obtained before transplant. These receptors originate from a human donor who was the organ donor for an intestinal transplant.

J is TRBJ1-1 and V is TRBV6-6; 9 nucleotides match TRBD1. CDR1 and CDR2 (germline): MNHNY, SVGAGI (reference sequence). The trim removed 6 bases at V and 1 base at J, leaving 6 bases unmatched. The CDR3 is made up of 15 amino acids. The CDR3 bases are TGTGCCAGCAGCCCGTCGACAGGGGGGAACACTGAAGCTTTCTTT. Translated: CASSPSTGGNTEAFF.

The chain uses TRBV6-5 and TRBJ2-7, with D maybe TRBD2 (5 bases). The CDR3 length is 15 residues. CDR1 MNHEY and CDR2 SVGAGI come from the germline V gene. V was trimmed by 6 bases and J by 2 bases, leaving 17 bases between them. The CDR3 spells CASSGRGLTPYEQYF. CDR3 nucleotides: TGTGCCAGCAGCGGTAGAGGGCTTACCCCCTACGAGCAGTACTTC.

The chain's CDR3 is CASSPDLAGERVGQYF. CDR3 DNA sequence: TGTGCCAGCAGCCCCGATCTAGCGGGGGAGAGAGTTGGCCAGTACTTC. The genes are TRBV7-2 and TRBJ2-5; TRBD2 matches at 10 bases. This CDR3 has 16 amino acids. Trimming at V came to 5 bases and at J to 10 bases, leaving 16 bases not matched to a gene. CDR1 is SGHTA, CDR2 FQGNSA, per germline.

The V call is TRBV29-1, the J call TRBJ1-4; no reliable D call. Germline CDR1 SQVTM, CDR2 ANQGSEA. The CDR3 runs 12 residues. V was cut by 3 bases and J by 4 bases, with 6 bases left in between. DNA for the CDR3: TGCAGCGTTGAGGTCGGTAATGAAAAACTGTTTTTT. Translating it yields CSVEVGNEKLFF.

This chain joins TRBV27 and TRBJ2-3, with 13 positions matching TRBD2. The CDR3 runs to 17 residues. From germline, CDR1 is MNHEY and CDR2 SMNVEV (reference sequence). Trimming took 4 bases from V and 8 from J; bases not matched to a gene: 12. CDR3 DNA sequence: TGTGCCAGCAGTTCCTCGGGACTAGCGGGGAAGAAGGGTACGCAGTATTTT. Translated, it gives CASSSSGLAGKKGTQYF.

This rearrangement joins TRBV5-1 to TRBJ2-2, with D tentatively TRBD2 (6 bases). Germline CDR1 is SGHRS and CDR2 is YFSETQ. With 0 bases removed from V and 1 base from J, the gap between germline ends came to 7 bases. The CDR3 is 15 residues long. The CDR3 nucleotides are TGCGCCAGCAGCTTGGCTAGCGTGAACACCGGGGAGCTGTTTTTT. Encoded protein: CASSLASVNTGELFF.

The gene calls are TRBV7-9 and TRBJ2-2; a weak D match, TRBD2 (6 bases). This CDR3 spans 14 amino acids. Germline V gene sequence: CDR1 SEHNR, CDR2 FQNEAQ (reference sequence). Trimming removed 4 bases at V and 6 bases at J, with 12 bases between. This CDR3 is CASSWRGGAGELFF. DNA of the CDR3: TGTGCCAGCAGCTGGAGGGGTGGGGCCGGGGAGCTGTTTTTT.

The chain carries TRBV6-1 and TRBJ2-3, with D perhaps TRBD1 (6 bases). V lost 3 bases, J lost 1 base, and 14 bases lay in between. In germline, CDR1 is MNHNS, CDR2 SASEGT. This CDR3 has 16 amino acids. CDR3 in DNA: TGTGCCAGCAGTGATCTCAGGGGCGGACGCACAGATACGCAGTATTTT. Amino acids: CASSDLRGGRTDTQYF.

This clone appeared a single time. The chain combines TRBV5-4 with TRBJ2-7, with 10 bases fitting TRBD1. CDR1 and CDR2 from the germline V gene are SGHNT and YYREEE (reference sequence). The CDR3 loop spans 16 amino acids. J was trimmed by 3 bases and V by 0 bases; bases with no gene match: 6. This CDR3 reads CASSLVGQGLGYEQYF. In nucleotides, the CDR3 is TGTGCCAGCAGCTTGGTGGGACAGGGGCTAGGCTACGAGCAGTACTTC.

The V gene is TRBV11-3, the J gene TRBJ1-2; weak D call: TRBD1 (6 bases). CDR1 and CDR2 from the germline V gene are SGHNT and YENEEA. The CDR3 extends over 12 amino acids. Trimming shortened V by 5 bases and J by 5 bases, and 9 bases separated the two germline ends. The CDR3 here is CASSRGTYGYTF. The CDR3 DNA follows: TGTGCCAGCAGCCGAGGGACATATGGCTACACCTTC.

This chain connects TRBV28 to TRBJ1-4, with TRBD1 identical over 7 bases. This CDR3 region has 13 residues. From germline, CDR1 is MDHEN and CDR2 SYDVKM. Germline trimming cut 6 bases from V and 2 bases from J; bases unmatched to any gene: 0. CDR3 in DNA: TGTGCCAGCAGACAGGGGACTAATGAAAAACTGTTTTTT. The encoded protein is CASRQGTNEKLFF.

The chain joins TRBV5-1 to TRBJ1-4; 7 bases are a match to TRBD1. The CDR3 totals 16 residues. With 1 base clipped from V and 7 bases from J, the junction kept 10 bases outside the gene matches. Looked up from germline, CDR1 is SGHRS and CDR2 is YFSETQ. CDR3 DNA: TGCGCCAGCAGCTTGAGGACGGGACAGAGGCGTGAAAAACTGTTTTTT. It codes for CASSLRTGQRREKLFF.

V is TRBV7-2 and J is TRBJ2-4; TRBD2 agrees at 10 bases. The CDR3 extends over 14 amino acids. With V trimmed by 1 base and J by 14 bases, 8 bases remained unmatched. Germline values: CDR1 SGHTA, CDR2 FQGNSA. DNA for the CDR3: TGTGCCAGCAGCTTAGTGGGGACTAGCGACCTAAAGTACTTC. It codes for CASSLVGTSDLKYF.

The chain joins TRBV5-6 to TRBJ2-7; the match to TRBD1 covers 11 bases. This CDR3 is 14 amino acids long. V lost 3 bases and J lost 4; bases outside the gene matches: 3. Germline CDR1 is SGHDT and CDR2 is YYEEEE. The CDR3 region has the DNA TGTGCCAGCAGCTCCCGGGACAGGGGGTACGAGCAGTACTTC. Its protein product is CASSSRDRGYEQYF.

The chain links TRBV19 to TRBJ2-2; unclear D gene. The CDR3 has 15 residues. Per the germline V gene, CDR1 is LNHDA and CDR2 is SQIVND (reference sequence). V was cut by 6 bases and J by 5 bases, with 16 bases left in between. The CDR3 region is CASRATSLFTGELFF. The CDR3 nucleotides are TGTGCCAGTAGGGCGACTTCTTTGTTTACCGGGGAGCTGTTTTTT.

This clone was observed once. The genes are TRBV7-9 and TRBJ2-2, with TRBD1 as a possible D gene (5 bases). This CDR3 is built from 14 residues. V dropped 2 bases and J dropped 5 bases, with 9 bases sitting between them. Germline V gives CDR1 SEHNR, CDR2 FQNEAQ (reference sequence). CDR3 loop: CASSLQGWTGELFF. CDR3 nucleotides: TGTGCCAGCAGCTTACAGGGTTGGACCGGGGAGCTGTTTTTT. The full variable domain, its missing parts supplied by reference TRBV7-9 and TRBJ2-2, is DTGVSQNPRHKITKRGQNVTFRCDPISEHNRLYWYRQTLGQGPEFLTYFQNEAQLEKSRLLSDRFSAERPKGSFSTLEIQRTEQGDSAMYLCASSLQGWTGELFFGEGSRLTVL.

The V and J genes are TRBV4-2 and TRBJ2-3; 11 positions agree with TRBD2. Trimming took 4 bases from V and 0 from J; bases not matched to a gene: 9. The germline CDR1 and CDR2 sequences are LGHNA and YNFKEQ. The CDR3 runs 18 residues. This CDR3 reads CASSPRTSGSPSTDTQYF. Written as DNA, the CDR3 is TGTGCCAGCAGCCCCCGGACTAGCGGGTCCCCTAGCACAGATACGCAGTATTTT.

CDR3 DNA sequence: TGCGCCAGCAGCCTTGAGTCAGGGCAACCTAATGAAAAACTGTTTTTT. Amino acid sequence: CASSLESGQPNEKLFF. The V and J genes are TRBV4-1 and TRBJ1-4; tentatively, D is TRBD1 (5 bases). This CDR3 contains 16 residues. Germline V lookup: CDR1 MGHRA, CDR2 YSYEKL. Trimming shortened V by 4 bases and J by 3 bases, and 15 bases separated the two germline ends.

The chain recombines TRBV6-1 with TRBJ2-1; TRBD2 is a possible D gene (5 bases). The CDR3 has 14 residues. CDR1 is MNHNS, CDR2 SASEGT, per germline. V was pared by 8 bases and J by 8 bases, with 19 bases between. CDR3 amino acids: CASSYYSSRDEQFF. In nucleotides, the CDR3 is TGTGCCAGCTCCTATTACTCTTCGCGGGATGAGCAGTTCTTC.

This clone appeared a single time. CDR3 nucleotide sequence: TGTGCCTGGGCTTTGTCGGGGGGGCCTTTATACGAGCAGTACTTC. It encodes CAWALSGGPLYEQYF. The chain links TRBV30 to TRBJ2-7; 8 bases line up with TRBD2. V dropped 5 bases and J dropped 4; count of bases not matched to a gene: 13. CDR3 length equals 15 residues. CDR1 is GTSNPN, CDR2 SVGIG, per germline (reference sequence).

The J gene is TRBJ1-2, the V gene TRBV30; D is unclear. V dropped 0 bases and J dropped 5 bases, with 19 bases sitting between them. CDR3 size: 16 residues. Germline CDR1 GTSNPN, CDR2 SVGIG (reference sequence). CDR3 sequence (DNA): TGTGCCTGGAGTGTAATCCGTTTCGGCAAGGAGTATGGCTACACCTTC. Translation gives CAWSVIRFGKEYGYTF.